This passage covers 7 T cell receptor beta chains from one sample sequenced in a study of CD8+CD57+ T cells in acquired aplastic anemia. For sequencing, patients were chosen who had shown expansion of CD8+CD57+ cells by flow cytometry. CDR3 and TCR beta VDJ profiling relied on genomic DNA as the template. MiXCR, run by TCRdb on the reads, gives a single entry per CDR3 protein. The sample includes about 240,000 distinct CDR3 sequences, around 46% of them seen just once. The specimen was sorted CD4+, CD8+, or CD8+CD57+ T cells (not recorded which) from PBMCs. These receptors were collected from a human donor with aplastic anemia.

This clonotype has ten or more counts. CDR3: CASSYSGDEQYF. The CDR3 coding sequence is TGTGCCAGCAGTTACTCTGGAGACGAGCAGTACTTC. This chain links TRBV6-6 with TRBJ2-7; D is uncertain. This CDR3 region has 12 residues. V shed 0 bases and J shed 5 bases, with 5 bases lying between them. The germline V gene encodes CDR1 MNHNY and CDR2 SVGAGI (reference sequence).

As regards this clonotype: Being one base from a much bigger clone, this may be a read error. The gene calls are TRBV4-3 and TRBJ1-1; D possibly corresponds to TRBD1 (5 bases). Germline V gives CDR1 LGHNA, CDR2 YSLEER. Trimming pared 4 bases from V and 1 base from J, leaving 13 bases between. The CDR3 consists of 15 residues. The CDR3: CASSPLYGANTEAFF. The DNA of the CDR3 is TGCGCCAGCAGCCCCCTTTATGGGGCGAACACTGAAGCTTTCTTT.

The chain uses TRBV10-3 and TRBJ1-5, with D uncertain. The CDR3 has 13 residues. V shed 2 bases and J shed 6 bases, with 8 bases lying between them. Germline V gene lookup returns CDR1 ENHRY and CDR2 SYGVKD. This CDR3 reads CAISEMIGQPQHF. CDR3 in DNA: TGTGCCATCAGTGAGATGATCGGTCAGCCCCAGCATTTT.

The chain combines TRBV7-9 with TRBJ1-5; the D gene is possibly TRBD1 (5 bases). The CDR3 sequence is 14 residues long. Between the trimmed V and J ends, which lost 4 bases and 14 bases, there was a span of 21 bases. The V gene's germline CDR1 is SEHNR and CDR2 FQNEAQ (reference sequence). DNA for the CDR3: TGTGCCAGCAGCTCGCCCGGGGCGGGCCAGCTCGAGCATTTT. Translation gives CASSSPGAGQLEHF.

This clonotype showed up many times. V and J are TRBV20-1 and TRBJ2-1; 9 bases are shared with TRBD2. The CDR3 loop spans 16 amino acids. CDR1 and CDR2 from the germline V gene are DFQATT and SNEGSKA (reference sequence). V lost 6 bases and J lost 4; bases outside the gene matches: 13. The CDR3 nucleotides are TGCAGTGCCAACGACATAGCGGGAGTAAGTTACAATGAGCAGTTCTTC. It codes for CSANDIAGVSYNEQFF.

This clonotype occurred many times. The chain uses TRBV29-1 and TRBJ2-1; TRBD2 matches 7 bases. The CDR3 covers 13 residues. Germline V gives CDR1 SQVTM, CDR2 ANQGSEA. Losses at the gene ends were 4 bases for V and 7 bases for J; bases not matched to a gene: 7. The CDR3 DNA reads as TGCAGCGTTGTTAATAGCGGGCTGAATGAGCAGTTCTTC. Translation gives CSVVNSGLNEQFF.

This clonotype came up a few times. This sequence may be a read error, since a much larger clone differs from it by one base. The V call is TRBV20-1, the J call TRBJ2-3; possibly TRBD2 for D (5 bases). Germline CDR1 and CDR2: DFQATT and SNEGSKA (reference sequence). The CDR3 is made up of 15 amino acids. In DNA form, the CDR3 reads TGCGGTGCTACCCTGGACTCCCTTTACTGGCCCACGCAGTATTTT. It translates to CGATLDSLYWPTQYF.